This TCR beta chain was identified in a study of blood T cells in healthy people across ages. Primed by a sample-barcoded 5' primer and a J-beta primer mix, a second PCR proceeded for 7 to 11 cycles. One entry per CDR3 protein, called by TCRdb with MiXCR from the 5' RACE reads. The table records 1.5 million to 2 million distinct CDR3 sequences, approximately 30% of them present only once. On this clonotype itself: The antigen is not known. One junction end disagrees with the germline gene, perhaps due to a read error.

Notes on the study in general: In older individuals, TCR beta diversity per million T cells was lower, falling roughly linearly with age.

This CDR3 contains 14 residues. Germline CDR1 reads DFQATT; CDR2 reads SNEGSKA (reference sequence). This chain connects TRBV20-1 to TRBJ1-5; 7 bases are shared with TRBD1. The source is a woman aged 25-40 years in good health. Input material: blood. This CDR3 is CNARDPRGYQPQHF. CDR3 nucleotide sequence: TGCAATGCTAGAGATCCCAGGGGGTATCAGCCCCAGCATTTT.